The 32 T cell receptor beta chains in this list originate from one sample, sequenced in a study of blood T cell repertoires in COVID-19. Profiled with immunoSEQ multiplex PCR; TCRdb holds only in-frame clones, not every one. The data show roughly 130,000 clones, more than 80% seen once. Sequencing was performed on peripheral blood. Receptors originate from a man between 35 and 55 years old with acute or convalescent COVID-19.

V usage is TRBV6-5 and J usage is TRBJ2-7; the match to TRBD1 covers 8 bases. Trimming at V came to 6 bases and at J to 0 bases, leaving 4 bases not matched to a gene. Germline assignment: CDR1 MNHEY and CDR2 SVGAGI. This CDR3 is built from 14 residues. CDR3 loop: CASRRQGTSYEQYF. The CDR3 bases are TGTGCCAGCAGGCGACAGGGGACCTCCTACGAGCAGTACTTC.

This chain uses TRBV29-1 with TRBJ1-2; 12 bases align to TRBD1. Germline CDR1 is SQVTM and CDR2 is ANQGSEA. The CDR3 contains 13 residues. V lost 4 bases to trimming and J lost 10 bases; unmatched junction nucleotides: 7. The CDR3 loop reads CSVGTGTGGAYTF. CDR3 nucleotide sequence: TGCAGCGTTGGAACCGGGACAGGGGGCGCCTACACCTTC.

The chain uses TRBV24-1 and TRBJ2-2; 8 bases are shared with TRBD1. V was pared by 5 bases and J by 3 bases, with 10 bases of the junction left unmatched. This CDR3 contains 17 residues. Germline V gene sequence: CDR1 KGHDR, CDR2 SFDVKD. The CDR3: CATSGDRGSGDTGELFF. CDR3 nucleotide sequence: TGTGCCACCAGTGGTGACAGGGGCAGTGGCGACACCGGGGAGCTGTTTTTT.

This clone was recorded once. The chain has TRBV27 and TRBJ1-6; the D gene is possibly TRBD1 (6 bases). V was shortened by 3 bases and J by 0 bases, with 18 bases between the two germline ends. CDR1 and CDR2 (germline): MNHEY, SMNVEV (reference sequence). The CDR3 runs to 19 residues. The CDR3 protein is CASSFGGHPSSSYNSPLHF. The CDR3 DNA sequence: TGTGCCAGCAGTTTTGGGGGCCACCCCTCTAGCTCCTATAATTCACCCCTCCACTTT.

This rearrangement joins TRBV4-1 to TRBJ2-4; 10 positions match TRBD2. Looked up from germline, CDR1 is MGHRA and CDR2 is YSYEKL. With 9 bases clipped from V and 7 bases from J, the junction kept 12 bases outside the gene matches. The CDR3 spans 15 residues. CDR3 DNA sequence: TGCGCCAGTTCGGGACTAGCGTTAGGGGAGAACATTCAGTACTTC. It specifies CASSGLALGENIQYF.

This clone was found once. The chain is built from TRBV5-4 and TRBJ2-7, with D maybe TRBD1 (6 bases). Germline V CDR1 and CDR2: SGHNT, YYREEE (reference sequence). V was trimmed by 0 bases and J by 2 bases, leaving 9 bases between them. The CDR3 is 14 amino acids. CDR3 loop: CASSLDAGAYEQYF. The CDR3 nucleotides are TGTGCCAGCAGCTTGGACGCAGGGGCCTACGAGCAGTACTTC.

The V gene is TRBV7-8, the J gene TRBJ2-7; D is unresolved. V shed 5 bases and J shed 6 bases, with 5 bases lying between them. CDR1 and CDR2 (germline): SGHVS, FQNEAQ. The CDR3 consists of 10 residues. CDR3 nucleotides: TGTGCCAGCAGCAACTTCGAGCAGTACTTC. Translating it yields CASSNFEQYF. Full variable domain (rest looked up from reference TRBV7-8 and TRBJ2-7): GAGVSQSPRYKVAKRGQDVALRCDPISGHVSLFWYQQALGQGPEFLTYFQNEAQLDKSGLPSDRFFAERPEGSVSTLKIQRTQQEDSAVYLCASSNFEQYFGPGTRLTVT.

The chain has TRBV21-1 and TRBJ2-1; the table's D call, TRBD2, was not checked against the DNA. TRBV21-1 is classified as a pseudogene. The CDR3 is 16 amino acids. The CDR3 nucleotides read TGTGCCAGCAGCAAGCCGACTAGCGGGAGTGTTTATGAGCAGTTCTTC. Amino acid sequence: CASSKPTSGSVYEQFF.

The chain is built from TRBV11-2 and TRBJ2-5; D remains unclear. The CDR3 contains 16 residues. The germline CDR1 and CDR2 sequences are SGHAT and FQNNGV. The V gene lost 1 base and the J gene lost 5 bases, with 17 bases spanning the gap. The CDR3 is CASSLVFTRRTETQYF. The DNA for the CDR3 is TGTGCCAGCAGCTTAGTTTTTACGCGGAGAACGGAGACCCAGTACTTC.

This chain uses TRBV11-2 with TRBJ2-1; tentative D call: TRBD2 (5 bases). The CDR3 contains 14 residues. The V gene's germline CDR1 is SGHAT and CDR2 FQNNGV. With 4 bases removed from V and 8 bases from J, the gap between germline ends came to 15 bases. The CDR3 DNA reads TGTGCCAGCAGCTCCCCCCCGGGAATCCATGAGCAGTTCTTC. This encodes CASSSPPGIHEQFF.

The genes are TRBV25-1 and TRBJ2-3; TRBD2 might be the D (6 bases). Germline V lookup: CDR1 MGHDK, CDR2 SYGVNS. This CDR3 has 14 amino acids. V dropped 1 base and J dropped 4 bases, with 9 bases sitting between them. The CDR3 loop is CASSESGVADTQYF. CDR3 DNA: TGTGCCAGCAGTGAATCGGGGGTAGCAGATACGCAGTATTTT.

This clone was picked up one time. This chain uses TRBV2 with TRBJ1-1; 9 nucleotides line up with TRBD1. V shed 3 bases and J 4 bases; nucleotides not matched to a gene: 3. The CDR3 runs to 14 residues. The germline CDR1 and CDR2 sequences are SNHLY and FYNNEI. The CDR3 region has the DNA TGTGCCAGCAGTGAGGCGACAGGGGGCACTGAAGCTTTCTTT. Protein sequence: CASSEATGGTEAFF. Full variable domain (remainder filled in from reference TRBV2 and TRBJ1-1): EPEVTQTPSHQVTQMGQEVILRCVPISNHLYFYWYRQILGQKVEFLVSFYNNEISEKSEIFDDQFSVERPDGSNFTLKIRSTKLEDSAMYFCASSEATGGTEAFFGQGTRLTVV.

This chain joins TRBV6-5 and TRBJ1-3; D is unclear. The V gene lost 2 bases and the J gene lost 4 bases, with 9 bases spanning the gap. The CDR3 totals 14 residues. The germline gives CDR1 MNHEY, CDR2 SVGAGI. CDR3 sequence (DNA): TGTGCCAGCAGTTACAGAGGGCCCGGAAACACCATATATTTT. This codes for CASSYRGPGNTIYF.

The chain combines TRBV18 with TRBJ1-3, with D perhaps TRBD1 (5 bases). Trimming stripped 4 bases from V and 2 bases from J, with 18 bases between. The CDR3 totals 17 residues. Germline V lookup: CDR1 KGHSH, CDR2 LQKENI. The CDR3 DNA reads TGTGCCAGCTCACAGGACTTGGGGGGTTCGACTGGAAACACCATATATTTT. It yields the protein CASSQDLGGSTGNTIYF.

V usage is TRBV5-6 and J usage is TRBJ1-1, with D perhaps TRBD1 (5 bases). Trimming removed 0 bases from V and 5 bases from J, with 11 bases in between. The length of the CDR3 is 14 residues. Germline values: CDR1 SGHDT, CDR2 YYEEEE. CDR3 sequence (DNA): TGTGCCAGCAGCTTGGGGCCCCGGGGGACTGAAGCTTTCTTT. Its protein is CASSLGPRGTEAFF.

The V gene is TRBV3-1 (or the pseudogene TRBV3-2), the J gene TRBJ2-3; D is possibly TRBD1 (5 bases). Per the germline V gene, CDR1 is LGHDT and CDR2 is YNNKEL (reference sequence). V was trimmed by 0 bases and J by 4 bases, leaving 11 bases between them. The CDR3 consists of 15 residues. The CDR3 sequence is CASSQDPGNSDTQYF. CDR3 nucleotides: TGTGCCAGCAGCCAAGATCCAGGGAACTCAGATACGCAGTATTTT.

V is TRBV5-1 and J is TRBJ2-2, with a weak D call TRBD1 (5 bases). The length of the CDR3 is 16 residues. The V end was cut by 3 bases, the J end by 2 bases, with 14 bases between. Germline V gives CDR1 SGHRS, CDR2 YFSETQ. The CDR3 reads CASSSQGILNTGELFF. The CDR3 DNA follows: TGCGCCAGCAGCTCCCAGGGTATTCTAAACACCGGGGAGCTGTTTTTT.

This chain uses TRBV18 with TRBJ1-5; 9 bases align to TRBD1. The CDR3 contains 17 residues. Germline loops: CDR1 KGHSH, CDR2 LQKENI. With 0 bases clipped from V and 7 bases from J, the junction kept 10 bases outside the gene matches. The DNA of the CDR3 is TGTGCCAGCTCACCACCAGTTTCACAGGGGGCGGGGCAGCCCCAGCATTTT. The encoded protein is CASSPPVSQGAGQPQHF.

The chain has TRBV19 and TRBJ1-2; TRBD1 aligns across 9 bases. With V trimmed by 6 bases and J by 8 bases, 7 bases remained unmatched. The CDR3 totals 13 residues. Germline assignment: CDR1 LNHDA and CDR2 SQIVND (reference sequence). In nucleotides, the CDR3 is TGTGCCAGTAGCGAACAGGGGGCGAGGGGCTACACCTTC. Residues: CASSEQGARGYTF.

CDR3 in DNA: TGTGCCAGCAGCCAAGACAGGGGGGAATCACCCCTCCACTTT. Protein: CASSQDRGESPLHF. V usage is TRBV3-1 (or the pseudogene TRBV3-2) and J usage is TRBJ1-6; 7 positions match TRBD1. The germline gives CDR1 LGHDT, CDR2 YNNKEL (reference sequence). The CDR3 covers 14 residues. V was pared by 0 bases and J by 10 bases, with 3 bases of the junction left unmatched.

The V call is TRBV5-1, the J call TRBJ2-7; TRBD1 matches 7 bases. With V trimmed by 4 bases and J by 4 bases, 11 bases remained unmatched. Germline values: CDR1 SGHRS, CDR2 YFSETQ. This CDR3 has 15 residues. DNA of the CDR3: TGCGCCAGCAGCGGCCGGACAGGAGTTAATTACGAGCAGTACTTC. Translated, it gives CASSGRTGVNYEQYF.

V is TRBV2 and J is TRBJ1-6; 7 bases fit TRBD1. J gave up 7 bases and V 0 bases, and 3 bases lay outside the gene matches. The CDR3 totals 15 residues. The germline V gene encodes CDR1 SNHLY and CDR2 FYNNEI. CDR3: CASSEAGDRNSPLHF. In nucleotides, the CDR3 is TGTGCCAGCAGTGAAGCGGGGGACAGAAATTCACCCCTCCACTTT.

This rearrangement joins TRBV6-4 to TRBJ1-2; TRBD1 agrees at 8 bases. J gave up 8 bases and V 3 bases, and 8 bases lay outside the gene matches. Germline V lookup: CDR1 MRHNA, CDR2 SNTAGT. The CDR3 is 14 residues long. The CDR3 DNA sequence: TGTGCCAGCAGTGAGACCAGGGGGCAGGGCGGCTACACCTTC. Residues: CASSETRGQGGYTF.

This clone came up a few times. The chain combines TRBV5-4 with TRBJ2-4; 7 bases fit TRBD1. The CDR3 covers 16 residues. Germline trimming cut 3 bases from V and 1 base from J; bases unmatched to any gene: 7. Germline V gene data show CDR1 as SGHNT and CDR2 as YYREEE (reference sequence). This chain's CDR3 is CASSSDRIGAKNIQYF. The CDR3 DNA reads TGTGCCAGCAGCTCGGACAGGATAGGGGCCAAAAACATTCAGTACTTC.

This chain links TRBV29-1 with TRBJ1-1; D unclear. CDR3 size: 12 residues. Per germline, CDR1 SQVTM and CDR2 ANQGSEA. V was clipped by 4 bases and J by 4 bases, with 10 bases between them. The CDR3: CSVVRGSTEAFF. CDR3 nucleotide sequence: TGCAGCGTTGTCCGGGGTAGCACTGAAGCTTTCTTT.

This rearrangement joins TRBV6-6 to TRBJ2-5, with D possibly being TRBD1 (6 bases). CDR3 length: 14 amino acids. V lost 2 bases and J lost 5, with 12 bases in between. Germline lookup yields CDR1 MNHNY and CDR2 SVGAGI (reference sequence). Here the CDR3 reads CASSYGQPPETQYF. In nucleotides, the CDR3 is TGTGCCAGCAGTTACGGACAGCCCCCGGAGACCCAGTACTTC.

The chain combines TRBV5-1 with TRBJ1-4, with a tentative D call TRBD1 (6 bases). The V and J ends lost 4 bases and 0 bases respectively, with 13 bases between them. The CDR3 loop spans 16 amino acids. CDR1 and CDR2 (germline): SGHRS, YFSETQ. The CDR3 reads CASSLNNRATNEKLFF. The CDR3 DNA reads TGCGCCAGCAGCCTCAACAACAGGGCAACTAATGAAAAACTGTTTTTT.

This chain connects TRBV5-1 to TRBJ1-2; TRBD1 is a possible D gene (5 bases). V was pared by 5 bases and J by 4 bases, with 12 bases between. Germline lookup yields CDR1 SGHRS and CDR2 YFSETQ. The CDR3 is made up of 13 amino acids. CDR3 DNA sequence: TGCGCCAGCAGACCCCAGGGCGGCTATGGCTACACCTTC. This gives the protein CASRPQGGYGYTF.

The CDR3 here is CASSLEGLGNTEAFF. CDR3 DNA sequence: TGTGCCAGCAGCTTAGAGGGACTGGGAAACACTGAAGCTTTCTTT. This chain joins TRBV11-2 and TRBJ1-1; perhaps TRBD1 as D (5 bases). The germline V gene has CDR1 SGHAT and CDR2 FQNNGV. This CDR3 region has 15 residues. Trimming pared 0 bases from V and 2 bases from J, leaving 10 bases between.

The chain has TRBV25-1 and TRBJ2-1; a weak D match, TRBD1 (5 bases). Germline values: CDR1 MGHDK, CDR2 SYGVNS. The CDR3 has 14 amino acids. The V and J ends lost 2 bases and 7 bases respectively, with 12 bases between them. The CDR3 loop is CASSEDSRVNEQFF. The CDR3 DNA sequence: TGTGCCAGCAGTGAAGACAGCCGTGTTAATGAGCAGTTCTTC.

V is TRBV12-3 or TRBV12-4 and J is TRBJ1-2; D is undetermined. V was trimmed by 2 bases and J by 4 bases, leaving 5 bases between them. This CDR3 contains 12 residues. Here the CDR3 reads CASSLFSYGYTF. CDR3 DNA sequence: TGTGCCAGCAGTTTATTCTCCTATGGCTACACCTTC.

This clone has a single count. In DNA, the CDR3 is TGTGCCAGCAGCCCGGGTGGGGACAGGGATAACTATGGCTACACCTTC. This sequence encodes CASSPGGDRDNYGYTF. This chain joins TRBV9 and TRBJ1-2; 9 bases line up with TRBD1. The V gene's germline CDR1 is SGDLS and CDR2 YYNGEE. Trimming took 4 bases from V and 1 from J; bases not matched to a gene: 8. The CDR3 sequence is 16 residues long.